One sample yielded the 20 T cell receptor beta chains listed below, sequenced in a study of graft-versus-host responses after intestinal transplantation. The repertoire was sequenced with immunoSEQ multiplex PCR; TCRdb's copy has only in-frame clones and lacks some. This table holds 15,000 to 20,000 clones, roughly a third found once. The sequencing used alloreactive CD4+ T cells from a mixed lymphocyte reaction culture, collected before transplantation. The subset here: CFSE-low proliferating T cells sorted from approximately six-day pre-transplant mixed lymphocyte reaction (GvH or HvG direction). These receptors came from a human patient who was an organ donor for intestinal transplantation.

This rearrangement joins TRBV21-1 to TRBJ2-7; the listed D gene, TRBD1, was not tested against the DNA. TRBV21-1 is a listed pseudogene. The CDR3 length is 14 residues. CDR3 sequence reads: CASSKGTGSYEQYF. DNA of the CDR3: TGTGCCAGCAGCAAAGGAACAGGAAGCTACGAGCAGTACTTC.

This chain joins TRBV5-4 and TRBJ2-5; D unresolved. The CDR3 is made up of 12 amino acids. Germline-derived CDR1 and CDR2 are SGHNT and YYREEE (reference sequence). With 4 bases removed from V and 4 bases from J, the gap between germline ends came to 8 bases. CDR3 DNA: TGTGCCAGCAGCCGTCAGACAGAGACCCAGTACTTC. It is translated as CASSRQTETQYF. The variable domain in full, completed from reference TRBV5-4 and TRBJ2-5, reads ETGVTQSPTHLIKTRGQQVTLRCSSQSGHNTVSWYQQALGQGPQFIFQYYREEENGRGNFPPRFSGLQFPNYSSELNVNALELDDSALYLCASSRQTETQYFGPGTRLLVL.

Within the sample, this clone is medium-sized (0.01 to 0.1%). The V gene is TRBV10-1, the J gene TRBJ2-2; 8 bases map to TRBD2. V lost 6 bases, J lost 2 bases, and 2 bases stayed unmatched. The CDR3 has 14 residues. The V gene's germline CDR1 is WNHNN and CDR2 SYGVQD (reference sequence). The CDR3 nucleotides are TGCGCCAGCAGGCTAGCGGGCAACACCGGGGAGCTGTTTTTT. Its protein product is CASRLAGNTGELFF.

This clone was seen a single time. This chain links TRBV28 with TRBJ2-3, with TRBD1 identical over 8 bases. The CDR3 runs to 16 residues. The ends lost 4 bases at V and 1 base at J; junction bases unmatched: 7. The germline CDR1 and CDR2 sequences are MDHEN and SYDVKM. The CDR3 coding sequence is TGTGCCAGCAGTTCAGGGGGCCGGGTCGGCACAGATACGCAGTATTTT. This codes for CASSSGGRVGTDTQYF.

On this clone itself: This same CDR3 is encoded by further DNA sequences in the sample. V and J are TRBV18 and TRBJ2-7; 10 positions agree with TRBD2. The CDR3 has 14 amino acids. In germline, CDR1 is KGHSH, CDR2 LQKENI. V dropped 6 bases and J dropped 7; count of bases not matched to a gene: 9. This chain's CDR3 is CASSPGLAKGEQYF. CDR3 nucleotide sequence: TGTGCCAGCTCCCCGGGACTAGCGAAGGGAGAGCAGTACTTC. Complete variable domain (other parts from reference TRBV18 and TRBJ2-7): NAGVMQNPRHLVRRRGQEARLRCSPMKGHSHVYWYRQLPEEGLKFMVYLQKENIIDESGMPKERFSAEFPKEGPSILRIQQVVRGDSAAYFCASSPGLAKGEQYFGPGTRLTVT.

V usage is TRBV7-2 and J usage is TRBJ2-2, with 8 bases matching TRBD2. Germline values: CDR1 SGHTA, CDR2 FQGNSA. CDR3 length equals 15 residues. V was clipped by 5 bases and J by 6 bases; unmatched bases: 8. The CDR3 DNA reads as TGTGCCAGCAGCCCTCAAGCGGGAGCCCCCGGGGAGCTGTTTTTT. It is translated as CASSPQAGAPGELFF.

The chain combines TRBV5-1 with TRBJ2-7, with a possible D match to TRBD2 (5 bases). The germline gives CDR1 SGHRS, CDR2 YFSETQ. CDR3 length equals 13 residues. Deletions cut 4 bases from V and 2 bases from J, with 10 bases between. The CDR3 sequence: CASSPNGAYEQYF. The CDR3 DNA reads as TGCGCCAGCAGCCCTAACGGGGCCTACGAGCAGTACTTC.

This chain uses TRBV29-1 with TRBJ2-7, with 14 bases matching TRBD2. Germline V lookup: CDR1 SQVTM, CDR2 ANQGSEA. Losses at the gene ends were 2 bases for V and 7 bases for J; bases not matched to a gene: 4. The CDR3 sequence is 14 residues long. CDR3 DNA: TGCAGCGTTGAAAATAGACTAGCGGGAGGGGAGCAGTACTTC. It is translated as CSVENRLAGGEQYF.

By share of the sample, this clone is medium-sized (0.01 to 0.1%). The rearrangement uses TRBV28 and TRBJ2-7; 7 bases are a match to TRBD2. From germline, CDR1 is MDHEN and CDR2 SYDVKM. V trimming: 4 bases; J trimming: 1 base; junction bases outside the gene matches: 13. The CDR3 totals 17 residues. CDR3 sequence: CASSSYPGRGESYEQYF. Here the CDR3 DNA reads TGTGCCAGCAGTTCCTATCCCGGACGGGGGGAGTCCTACGAGCAGTACTTC.

This clone was counted once. The rearrangement uses TRBV7-9 and TRBJ2-3; tentatively, D is TRBD2 (6 bases). V lost 7 bases and J 4 bases, leaving 15 bases between the germline ends. CDR1 and CDR2 (germline): SEHNR, FQNEAQ (reference sequence). This CDR3 contains 14 residues. The CDR3 DNA is TGTGCCAGCAATCGGGAGCAAGGGGCAGATACGCAGTATTTT. This translates into CASNREQGADTQYF.

The chain has TRBV4-1 and TRBJ1-2; TRBD1 aligns across 7 bases. This CDR3 has 15 amino acids. Germline V gives CDR1 MGHRA, CDR2 YSYEKL. With 0 bases clipped from V and 8 bases from J, the junction kept 9 bases outside the gene matches. Here the CDR3 reads CASSQEMKGAIGYTF. The CDR3 nucleotides are TGCGCCAGCAGCCAAGAGATGAAGGGGGCGATCGGCTACACCTTC.

The table lists this clone with a few counts. The chain has TRBV5-4 and TRBJ1-2; D is perhaps TRBD1 (6 bases). With 5 bases removed from V and 7 bases from J, the gap between germline ends came to 21 bases. The CDR3 runs to 15 residues. Germline V gives CDR1 SGHNT, CDR2 YYREEE (reference sequence). The CDR3 loop is CASSVGGPALSGYTF. The DNA for the CDR3 is TGTGCCAGCAGTGTAGGGGGTCCCGCCTTGAGTGGCTACACCTTC.

By sample fraction, this clone is medium-sized. The chain is built from TRBV12-5 and TRBJ2-1; no clear D gene. Trimming shortened V by 1 base and J by 0 bases, and 10 bases separated the two germline ends. Germline V lookup: CDR1 LGHNT, CDR2 FRNRAP. This CDR3 contains 16 residues. The CDR3 is CASGLALVGSYNEQFF. In DNA, the CDR3 is TGTGCTAGTGGTTTGGCCCTAGTGGGCTCCTACAATGAGCAGTTCTTC.

The chain links TRBV5-1 to TRBJ1-2; possibly TRBD1 for D (5 bases). V was clipped by 3 bases and J by 6 bases, with 15 bases between them. Germline CDR1 is SGHRS and CDR2 is YFSETQ. The CDR3 has 14 amino acids. CDR3 loop: CASSWSQGSDGYTF. The CDR3 DNA sequence: TGCGCCAGCAGCTGGTCCCAGGGTTCTGATGGCTACACCTTC.

This clone was detected a few times. The chain recombines TRBV7-9 with TRBJ2-7; 8 bases are a match to TRBD1. V was pared by 2 bases and J by 6 bases, with 9 bases of the junction left unmatched. The CDR3 is made up of 15 amino acids. The V gene's germline CDR1 is SEHNR and CDR2 FQNEAQ (reference sequence). This chain's CDR3 is CASSLSAGGFSEQYF. The CDR3 region has the DNA TGTGCCAGCAGCTTATCGGCAGGGGGCTTTTCCGAGCAGTACTTC. Filled out from reference TRBV7-9 and TRBJ2-7, the complete variable domain reads DTGVSQNPRHKITKRGQNVTFRCDPISEHNRLYWYRQTLGQGPEFLTYFQNEAQLEKSRLLSDRFSAERPKGSFSTLEIQRTEQGDSAMYLCASSLSAGGFSEQYFGPGTRLTVT.

The chain combines TRBV5-1 with TRBJ2-1; 11 bases are a match to TRBD2. Germline loops: CDR1 SGHRS, CDR2 YFSETQ. The CDR3 has 15 amino acids. J gave up 4 bases and V 4 bases, and 4 bases lay outside the gene matches. CDR3 nucleotide sequence: TGCGCCAGCAGCAAGACTAGCGGGACTTACAATGAGCAGTTCTTC. It yields the protein CASSKTSGTYNEQFF.

Regarding this clone: Distinct nucleotide sequences in the sample also encode this CDR3. The chain employs TRBV7-3 and TRBJ2-1; D call uncertain. CDR1 is SGHTA and CDR2 is FQGTGA in the germline V gene. Trimming left V 9 bases short and J 7 bases short, with 16 bases between. There are 13 residues in the CDR3. CDR3 region: CASAQVLGNEQFF. CDR3 nucleotides: TGTGCCAGTGCGCAGGTCCTTGGAAATGAGCAGTTCTTC.

The genes are TRBV6-6 and TRBJ1-1; D call uncertain. The length of the CDR3 is 14 residues. Per germline, CDR1 MNHNY and CDR2 SVGAGI (reference sequence). Trimming shortened V by 6 bases and J by 1 base, and 12 bases separated the two germline ends. CDR3 DNA: TGTGCCAGCAGCCGGCAAGGCCCGAACACTGAAGCTTTCTTT. As protein: CASSRQGPNTEAFF.

This clone has a handful of counts. The chain carries TRBV5-6 and TRBJ1-2, with TRBD1 as a possible D gene (5 bases). V lost 0 bases, J lost 8 bases, and 17 bases lay in between. CDR1 and CDR2 from the germline V gene are SGHDT and YYEEEE. The CDR3 length is 15 residues. In DNA, the CDR3 is TGTGCCAGCAGCTTGGTGGGGCTAAGTTCGGGCGGCTACACCTTC. It yields the protein CASSLVGLSSGGYTF.

This clone qualifies as medium-sized. The genes are TRBV21-1 and TRBJ2-2; no check of the table's D call, TRBD1, against the DNA was made. TRBV21-1 is annotated as a pseudogene. The CDR3 sequence is 15 residues long. The CDR3: CATILGPGSTGELFF. CDR3 nucleotides: TGTGCCACCATCCTGGGTCCAGGCAGCACCGGGGAGCTGTTTTTT.